This T cell receptor beta chain is from a study of shared clonotypes between healthy human individuals. Selected positively for CCR7 and CD45RO-negative, naive CD8 cells excluded terminally differentiated effector memory CD45RA+ cells. None of the donors, who were healthy HIV-negative adults, had recently had acute infections or vaccinations. Using immunoSEQ multiplex PCR, the repertoire was profiled, and TCRdb retains in-frame clones only, with some absent. In the table there are fewer than 800,000 clones, around 90% of which are singletons. Material: naive CD8+ T cells sorted from blood. The sequence was collected from a man younger than 40 in good health.

CDR3 DNA sequence: TGTGCCAGTAGTATAGGCGGGACCTCCTACAATGAGCAGTTCTTC. Its protein product is CASSIGGTSYNEQFF. This chain joins TRBV19 and TRBJ2-1, with D maybe TRBD2 (6 bases). The CDR3 contains 15 residues. Trimming removed 1 base at V and 0 bases at J, with 7 bases between. Germline CDR1 reads LNHDA; CDR2 reads SQIVND (reference sequence). Combining the CDR3 with reference TRBV19 and TRBJ2-1 gives the whole variable domain DGGITQSPKYLFRKEGQNVTLSCEQNLNHDAMYWYRQDPGQGLRLIYYSQIVNDFQKGDIAEGYSVSREKKESFPLTVTSAQKNPTAFYLCASSIGGTSYNEQFFGPGTRLTVL.